Listed below are T cell receptor beta chains from one sample, sequenced in a study of vaccination effects on CD4 cells after COVID-19. For these receptors, no antigen is known. Libraries were prepared by immunoSEQ multiplex PCR; TCRdb keeps only in-frame clonotypes and omits some of them. The data show approximately 82,000 clones, with approximately 81% seen just once and approximately 2% held by the top ten. The sample consisted of CD4+ T cells from PBMCs cultured with HCoV-229E spike peptides, taken before COVID-19 vaccination. The source is a human donor who received a COVID-19 vaccine. Both conserved end residues are trimmed from each CDR3.

V	J	CDR3
TRBV5-8	TRBJ2-3	ASPGDTQY
TRBV6-2/TRBV6-3	TRBJ2-2	ASSASDRVHTGELF
TRBV9	TRBJ1-6	ASSVDKDSPLH
TRBV7-2	TRBJ2-3	ASSPSSGGRDTQY
TRBV6-6	TRBJ1-5	ASSYGGRVSNQPQH
TRBV5-1	TRBJ2-5	ASSLGVQETQY
TRBV7-9	TRBJ2-5	ASSLTQFQETQY
TRBV5-1	TRBJ1-1	ASSLDWGNTEAF
TRBV14	TRBJ2-2	ASSPATLVTGELF
TRBV19	TRBJ1-5	ASSRDRAPNQPQH
TRBV12-5	TRBJ2-2	ASGLQGYGELF
TRBV24-1	TRBJ2-5	ATSVSTGRGETQY
TRBV9	TRBJ2-3	ASSPRTSGGRTRTDTQY
TRBV27	TRBJ1-3	ASSPRGKGNTIY
TRBV10-3	TRBJ2-3	AIGGQVGEATDTQY
TRBV9	TRBJ2-3	ASSRRSAGNTDTQY
TRBV27	TRBJ2-3	ASSLAATNGDTQY
TRBV9	TRBJ2-5	ASSYRTGSRETQY
TRBV2	TRBJ2-5	ASSELGPGLETQY
TRBV7-9	TRBJ2-6	ASSFLGPTTGANVLT
TRBV5-1	TRBJ2-5	ASSLTVNQETQY
TRBV10-3	TRBJ1-5	AISGGTGVVGQPQH
TRBV5-4	TRBJ1-2	ASTPSQNHDYGYT
TRBV25-1	TRBJ2-2	ASSSGLAGGRYPGELF
TRBV18	TRBJ2-1	ASSPNTNVYNEQF
TRBV18	TRBJ2-1	ASSPNDPYVGNEQF
TRBV27	TRBJ1-3	ASSRGSGNTIY
TRBV10-3	TRBJ2-2	AISEGEYLTGELF
TRBV9	TRBJ2-2	ASSSSTVTGELF
TRBV20-1	TRBJ1-3	SAVNRDRTY
TRBV19	TRBJ1-5	ASSSLARYANQPQH